This T cell receptor beta chain was captured in a study of blood T cells in healthy people across ages. Overall study context: Template switching captured about one barcoded beta molecule per two T cells.

V dropped 5 bases and J dropped 9; count of bases not matched to a gene: 6. The germline V gene encodes CDR1 SEHNR and CDR2 FQNEAQ (reference sequence). The CDR3 is 14 residues long. A second PCR of roughly 7 to 11 cycles used a sample-barcoded 5' primer and a J-beta primer mix. Every sample gave at least 3 million paired-end reads containing CDR3. TCRdb used MiXCR to reprocess the 5' RACE reads, holding one entry per CDR3 protein. The sample shows approximately 770,000 distinct CDR3 sequences, 58% of them seen only once. This clonotype was seen a few times. This chain uses TRBV7-9 with TRBJ1-6; the match to TRBD1 covers 8 bases. The clonotype was recovered from a man younger than 40 in good health. Sequenced material: blood. The CDR3 protein is CASSQTGEVSPLHF. The CDR3 DNA sequence: TGTGCCAGCAGCCAGACAGGGGAGGTTTCACCCCTCCACTTT.